These 20 T cell receptor beta chains came from one sample sequenced in a study of blood T cell repertoires in COVID-19. Sequenced by immunoSEQ multiplex PCR; TCRdb stores in-frame clones only, minus some. The sample carries roughly 330,000 clones, around 87% recorded once. The sequencing input was PBMCs or T cells enriched from blood (not recorded which). The receptors were gathered from a woman under 40 who had recovered from COVID-19.

The J gene is TRBJ2-4, the V gene TRBV20-1, with D hard to call. The V end was cut by 3 bases, the J end by 3 bases, with 12 bases between. CDR1 is DFQATT, CDR2 SNEGSKA, per germline (reference sequence). The CDR3 extends over 14 amino acids. CDR3 nucleotides: TGCAGTGCTAGTTCCAGGCGCGACAAAAACATTCAGTACTTC. Translated: CSASSRRDKNIQYF.

A word on this clone: A junction end diverges from the germline sequence, so it may reflect a read error. The V and J genes are TRBV6-9 and TRBJ1-2; D is unclear. The CDR3 totals 10 residues. Per the germline V gene, CDR1 is MNHGY and CDR2 is SVAAGI. The CDR3 is CASSYYRSSF. DNA of the CDR3: TGTGCCAGCAGTTATTATAGGAGCTCCTTC.

The chain has TRBV24-1 and TRBJ2-1, with D possibly TRBD2 on 7 matching bases. The germline CDR1 and CDR2 sequences are KGHDR and SFDVKD. The V end lost 5 bases, the J end lost 7 bases, and 14 bases lay between the germline ends. CDR3 length: 14 amino acids. The CDR3 loop reads CATSGGGGGNEQFF. DNA for the CDR3: TGTGCCACCAGTGGGGGGGGCGGTGGGAATGAGCAGTTCTTC.

The chain uses TRBV4-1 and TRBJ2-3, with D uncertain. The V gene lost 1 base and the J gene lost 1 base, with 9 bases spanning the gap. CDR1 is MGHRA, CDR2 YSYEKL, per germline. The CDR3 is 15 residues long. The DNA for the CDR3 is TGCGCCAGCAGCCAAGTCGGTGCGGGCACAGATACGCAGTATTTT. This encodes CASSQVGAGTDTQYF.

The chain carries TRBV20-1 and TRBJ1-2; a possible D gene is TRBD1 (6 bases). V shed 3 bases and J shed 4 bases, with 18 bases lying between them. The CDR3 spans 15 residues. CDR1 is DFQATT, CDR2 SNEGSKA, per germline (reference sequence). The CDR3 reads CSASSGTLALYGYTF. In nucleotides, the CDR3 is TGCAGTGCTAGTTCAGGGACATTAGCCCTCTATGGCTACACCTTC.

The chain is built from TRBV12-3 or TRBV12-4 and TRBJ1-5, with TRBD1 as a possible D gene (6 bases). The CDR3 consists of 13 residues. V lost 6 bases to trimming and J lost 4 bases, with 10 bases between them. The CDR3 sequence is CASSKQGNQPQHF. The CDR3 bases are TGTGCCAGCAGCAAACAGGGAAATCAGCCCCAGCATTTT.

The gene calls are TRBV7-9 and TRBJ1-6; D may be TRBD1 (5 bases). There are 16 residues in the CDR3. The V and J ends lost 5 bases and 2 bases respectively, with 13 bases between them. CDR1 and CDR2 (germline): SEHNR, FQNEAQ (reference sequence). CDR3 protein: CASSRDGQTYNSPLHF. The CDR3, as DNA: TGTGCCAGCAGCCGAGACGGACAAACCTATAATTCACCCCTCCACTTT. Filled out from reference TRBV7-9 and TRBJ1-6, the complete variable domain reads DTGVSQNPRHKITKRGQNVTFRCDPISEHNRLYWYRQTLGQGPEFLTYFQNEAQLEKSRLLSDRFSAERPKGSFSTLEIQRTEQGDSAMYLCASSRDGQTYNSPLHFGNGTRLTVT.

The chain has TRBV4-3 and TRBJ1-3, with a possible D match to TRBD1 (5 bases). V lost 1 base, J lost 1 base, and 8 bases lay in between. The CDR3 length is 15 residues. Germline V gives CDR1 LGHNA, CDR2 YSLEER. The chain's CDR3 is CASSQGQGSGNTIYF. CDR3 sequence (DNA): TGCGCCAGCAGCCAAGGGCAGGGATCTGGAAACACCATATATTTT.

This clone was seen a single time. The V gene is TRBV5-1, the J gene TRBJ1-2, with D possibly TRBD1 on 5 matching bases. CDR1 and CDR2 (germline): SGHRS, YFSETQ. V lost 0 bases and J lost 4, with 7 bases in between. This CDR3 contains 13 residues. In DNA form, the CDR3 reads TGCGCCAGCAGCTTGGCCGGGGGCTATGGCTACACCTTC. Protein sequence: CASSLAGGYGYTF.

The CDR3 here is CASSADRERAPQHF. The CDR3 nucleotides are TGTGCCAGCAGCGCTGACAGGGAGCGGGCGCCCCAGCATTTT. The chain recombines TRBV28 with TRBJ1-5; the match to TRBD1 covers 7 bases. V shed 6 bases and J 9 bases; nucleotides not matched to a gene: 11. The CDR3 has 14 residues. Germline V gene sequence: CDR1 MDHEN, CDR2 SYDVKM.

The J gene is TRBJ2-7, the V gene TRBV2, with a tentative D call TRBD2 (5 bases). V dropped 7 bases and J dropped 5 bases, with 15 bases sitting between them. The CDR3 covers 13 residues. Germline loops: CDR1 SNHLY, CDR2 FYNNEI. The CDR3 protein is CASNEEDLNEQYF. The DNA for the CDR3 is TGTGCCAGCAATGAGGAGGATCTCAACGAGCAGTACTTC. The full variable domain, rest sourced from reference TRBV2 and TRBJ2-7, is EPEVTQTPSHQVTQMGQEVILRCVPISNHLYFYWYRQILGQKVEFLVSFYNNEISEKSEIFDDQFSVERPDGSNFTLKIRSTKLEDSAMYFCASNEEDLNEQYFGPGTRLTVT.

DNA of the CDR3: TGTGCCAGCAGCCTGCTAGCTGACTCCTACAATGAGCAGTTCTTC. It specifies CASSLLADSYNEQFF. The chain carries TRBV5-5 and TRBJ2-1, with a weak D call TRBD2 (5 bases). The ends were cut back, 4 bases at V and 0 bases at J, with 11 bases in the middle. CDR1 is SGHKS and CDR2 is YYEKEE in the germline V gene (reference sequence). The CDR3 runs to 15 residues. Supplemented by reference TRBV5-5 and TRBJ2-1, the full variable domain reads DAGVTQSPTHLIKTRGQQVTLRCSPISGHKSVSWYQQVLGQGPQFIFQYYEKEERGRGNFPDRFSARQFPNYSSELNVNALLLGDSALYLCASSLLADSYNEQFFGPGTRLTVL.

This chain joins TRBV5-4 and TRBJ2-5, with D hard to call. V was trimmed by 0 bases and J by 12 bases, leaving 9 bases between them. This CDR3 has 11 amino acids. Germline-derived CDR1 and CDR2 are SGHNT and YYREEE (reference sequence). The CDR3 protein is CASSLGRTEYF. DNA for the CDR3: TGTGCCAGCAGCTTGGGAAGAACTGAGTACTTC.

This chain links TRBV27 with TRBJ1-3, with 9 bases that match TRBD1. J was trimmed by 4 bases and V by 5 bases; bases with no gene match: 9. The CDR3 is 16 amino acids. The germline CDR1 and CDR2 sequences are MNHEY and SMNVEV (reference sequence). The CDR3 DNA sequence: TGTGCCAGCAGTGTAGCCGGGACAGGGTTAGGAAACACCATATATTTT. It is translated as CASSVAGTGLGNTIYF.

The sample holds a few counts of this clone. The J gene is TRBJ1-5, the V gene TRBV12-3 or TRBV12-4, with 7 bases matching TRBD1. Unmatched junction bases numbered 5, after V lost 6 bases and J lost 9 bases. The CDR3 spans 12 residues. In DNA form, the CDR3 reads TGTGCCAGCAGGACAGGGTGGGGGCCCCAGCATTTT. Its translation is CASRTGWGPQHF.

The chain employs TRBV2 and TRBJ1-6; 7 positions match TRBD1. J gave up 9 bases and V 4 bases, and 12 bases lay outside the gene matches. Germline assignment: CDR1 SNHLY and CDR2 FYNNEI. This CDR3 spans 16 amino acids. The CDR3 nucleotides are TGTGCCAGCAGTGCTTACGGTACAGGGGCTGGTTCACCCCTCCACTTT. Residues: CASSAYGTGAGSPLHF.

The rearrangement links TRBV4-2 to TRBJ1-2; 7 bases align to TRBD1. After removal of 3 bases from V and 3 bases from J, the junction contained 7 bases not matched to a gene. The CDR3 has 15 residues. Per the germline V gene, CDR1 is LGHNA and CDR2 is YNFKEQ. CDR3 residues: CASSQRTGADYGYTF. In nucleotides, the CDR3 is TGTGCCAGCAGCCAGCGAACAGGGGCGGACTATGGCTACACCTTC.

V gene TRBV5-5 combines with J gene TRBJ1-2; D unresolved. The CDR3 is made up of 12 amino acids. CDR1 is SGHKS and CDR2 is YYEKEE in the germline V gene (reference sequence). The V end lost 1 base, the J end lost 8 bases, and 9 bases lay between the germline ends. This chain's CDR3 is CASSLSGKGYTF. The CDR3 DNA follows: TGTGCCAGCAGCTTGTCGGGAAAAGGCTACACCTTC.

This chain joins TRBV4-1 and TRBJ2-5; 11 bases are a match to TRBD2. Germline values: CDR1 MGHRA, CDR2 YSYEKL. V was clipped by 4 bases and J by 7 bases; unmatched bases: 20. This CDR3 spans 19 amino acids. The CDR3 here is CASSLGLAGGSTLSGTQYF. The CDR3 DNA is TGCGCCAGCAGCCTGGGGCTAGCGGGGGGAAGCACGCTCTCAGGGACCCAGTACTTC.

CDR3 amino acids: CASAPYQGDTDTQYF. CDR3 nucleotides: TGTGCTAGTGCGCCCTATCAGGGGGACACAGATACGCAGTATTTT. V is TRBV12-5 and J is TRBJ2-3; 7 bases map to TRBD1. The CDR3 totals 15 residues. The V gene's germline CDR1 is LGHNT and CDR2 FRNRAP. The V gene end was trimmed by 7 bases and the J gene end by 2 bases; junction bases not matched to a gene: 9.